This TCR beta chain is from a study of cytomegalovirus exposure and HLA in healthy donors. In the PCR, 60 Vbeta and 13 Jbeta primers were used. Using immunoSEQ multiplex PCR, the repertoire was profiled, and TCRdb retains in-frame clones only, with some absent. The sample lists around 210,000 clones; around 84% were seen once. The sequence was obtained from a girl aged 2 to 9 in good health and CMV-seronegative. The sequenced sample consisted of PBMCs.

CDR3 protein: CASSESRSGNTEAFF. In DNA, the CDR3 is TGTGCCAGCAGTGAATCCCGATCGGGGAACACTGAAGCTTTCTTT. V usage is TRBV25-1 and J usage is TRBJ1-1; D ambiguous. Trimming took off 1 base at V and 1 base at J, with 10 bases between the two ends. The germline V gene has CDR1 MGHDK and CDR2 SYGVNS. The CDR3 is made up of 15 amino acids.